This TCR beta chain was sequenced in a study of T cells in Graves' hyperthyroidism and ophthalmopathy. Lactation, pregnancy, other autoimmune disease or uncontrolled infection led to exclusion of patients. PBMCs stemmed from approximately 10 ml fresh peripheral blood. The length of the CDR3 is 14 residues. Germline values: CDR1 SGHTA, CDR2 FQGNSA. V was cut by 3 bases and J by 3 bases, with 8 bases left in between. This clonotype appeared many times. Its antigen is not known. Regions amplified from RNA transcripts were the TCR beta CDR3 regions. An initial round of RT-PCR targeting the TCR CDR3 relied on the HTBI primer set. TCRdb analysed the multiplex PCR reads with MiXCR anew, one entry per CDR3 protein. The sample has about 600,000 distinct CDR3 sequences; 14% are singletons. The study, taken as a whole, reports: Most clonotypes that expanded in the thyroid above 0.001 also showed up in blood.

What was sequenced was blood. This TCR was recovered from a woman between 18 and 30 years old with Graves' ophthalmopathy. The rearrangement links TRBV7-2 to TRBJ1-4; weak D call: TRBD1 (5 bases). The CDR3 protein is CASSFGGANEKLFF. CDR3 bases: TGTGCCAGCAGCTTTGGGGGAGCTAATGAAAAACTGTTTTTT.